The present T cell receptor (beta chain) was sequenced within a study of cytomegalovirus exposure and HLA in healthy donors. PCR involved 60 Vbeta and 13 Jbeta primers. Study processing details: As a later analysis found, there were 60 million to 90 million unique TCR beta chains, of which 8.5 million to 14 million were shared. Generated by immunoSEQ multiplex PCR, the TCRdb table keeps only in-frame clones and is missing some. D and trimming come from the DNA, and the V and J calls and clone size come from that table. The table shows around 200,000 clones, with under 85% occurring only once. Germline CDR1 ENHRY, CDR2 SYGVKD. The CDR3 is 13 amino acids. The V and J ends lost 6 bases and 3 bases, in that order; junction bases with no gene match: 3.

This sequence was found in a man aged 50-60 years in good health and CMV-seronegative. The V call is TRBV10-3, the J call TRBJ1-1, with 8 nucleotides matching TRBD1. Sequencing was performed on PBMCs. The chain's CDR3 is CAISAGQDTEAFF. DNA for the CDR3: TGTGCCATCAGCGCGGGACAGGACACTGAAGCTTTCTTT.